These 18 T cell receptor beta chains originate from one sample sequenced in a study of CD8 T cells in ankylosing spondylitis. TCRdb reprocessed the 5' RACE reads via MiXCR and lists one record per CDR3 protein. The sample carries about 120,000 distinct CDR3 sequences, about 13% recorded once. Sequenced material: blood, either unsorted or a sorted T cell fraction (not recorded which). These receptor sequences come from a female donor with ankylosing spondylitis or in good health (not recorded which).

This clonotype was seen many times. V gene TRBV20-1 combines with J gene TRBJ2-7, with D hard to call. Germline values: CDR1 DFQATT, CDR2 SNEGSKA (reference sequence). The V gene lost 0 bases and the J gene lost 3 bases, with 9 bases spanning the gap. CDR3 length: 13 residues. The CDR3 is CSARDPVIYEQYF. CDR3 sequence (DNA): TGCAGTGCTAGAGATCCGGTGATCTACGAGCAGTACTTC.

The table lists this clonotype with many counts. The CDR3 bases are TGCAGCGTTGAAGATGTAGGGCGTGAAGGCTACACCTTC. Protein sequence: CSVEDVGREGYTF. The J gene is TRBJ1-2, the V gene TRBV29-1; D call uncertain. The germline CDR1 and CDR2 sequences are SQVTM and ANQGSEA. V was trimmed by 0 bases and J by 8 bases, leaving 13 bases between them. CDR3 length equals 13 residues. The whole variable domain, filled in from reference TRBV29-1 and TRBJ1-2, reads SAVISQKPSRDICQRGTSLTIQCQVDSQVTMMFWYRQQPGQSLTLIATANQGSEATYESGFVIDKFPISRPNLTFSTLTVSNMSPEDSSIYLCSVEDVGREGYTFGSGTRLTVV.

The chain carries TRBV10-3 and TRBJ2-1; 12 bases match TRBD2. The germline CDR1 and CDR2 sequences are ENHRY and SYGVKD. CDR3 size: 16 residues. The ends lost 3 bases at V and 6 bases at J; junction bases unmatched: 6. The CDR3 here is CAISEPGLAGFNEQFF. Here the CDR3 DNA reads TGTGCCATCAGTGAACCGGGACTAGCGGGTTTCAATGAGCAGTTCTTC.

This clonotype appeared many times. This chain connects TRBV20-1 to TRBJ2-3; TRBD2 agrees at 7 bases. V was clipped by 6 bases and J by 2 bases; unmatched bases: 5. The CDR3 consists of 13 residues. Germline CDR1 reads DFQATT; CDR2 reads SNEGSKA (reference sequence). As DNA, the CDR3 is TGCAGTGCCCCGACTAGCATCACAGATACGCAGTATTTT. Encoded protein: CSAPTSITDTQYF.

Only one count was recorded for this clonotype. A much more abundant neighbour one base away suggests this may be a read error. Because the CDR3 is missing its conserved closing phenylalanine or tryptophan, this is likely a read error. The V and J genes are TRBV7-6 and TRBJ2-2, with 7 nucleotides matching TRBD2. Trimming cost V 1 base and J 5 bases; bases outside gene matches: 10. The CDR3 consists of 17 residues. From germline, CDR1 is SGHVS and CDR2 FNYEAQ. CDR3 sequence (DNA): TGTGCCAGCAGCTTAGTTCTTGCGGGAGTGCGAACCGGGGAGCTGTTTTTG. It yields the protein CASSLVLAGVRTGELFL.

The gene calls are TRBV20-1 and TRBJ2-2; tentative D call: TRBD2 (6 bases). CDR1 and CDR2 (germline): DFQATT, SNEGSKA (reference sequence). The CDR3 is made up of 14 amino acids. V shed 0 bases and J shed 1 base, with 6 bases lying between them. The CDR3 DNA follows: TGCAGTGCTAGAGAGGGGGGGAACACCGGGGAGCTGTTTTTT. Protein sequence: CSAREGGNTGELFF.

This clonotype has more than one count but fewer than ten. The chain recombines TRBV20-1 with TRBJ2-1; a weak D match, TRBD1 (6 bases). Trimming removed 1 base from V and 9 bases from J, with 16 bases in between. Germline lookup yields CDR1 DFQATT and CDR2 SNEGSKA (reference sequence). This CDR3 comprises 14 residues. CDR3 nucleotides: TGCAGTGCTAGAGCGAACAGGGTCCTTAGTGAGCAGTTCTTC. Amino acid sequence: CSARANRVLSEQFF.

There are a few counts of this clonotype. A single base separates this from a much larger clone, so it may be a read error. V is TRBV6-5 and J is TRBJ2-4; TRBD1 or TRBD2 may be the D gene (7 bases each). The CDR3 is 16 amino acids. CDR1 MNHEY and CDR2 SVGAGI come from the germline V gene. Trimming pared 0 bases from V and 12 bases from J, leaving 21 bases between. CDR3 DNA sequence: TGTGCCAGCAGTTACTCCATGTCGGGGGGATGGGACAGTCAGTACTTC. Translated, it gives CASSYSMSGGWDSQYF.

This sequence joins TRBV12-3 or TRBV12-4 and TRBJ1-1, with D unresolved. The CDR3 consists of 11 residues. Trimming left V 8 bases short and J 6 bases short, with 10 bases between. CDR3 sequence (DNA): TGTGCCAGCTCCGAGGGCCCTGAAGCTTTCTTT. This codes for CASSEGPEAFF.

V is TRBV7-2 and J is TRBJ1-2; no clear D. V lost 5 bases and J lost 1, with 17 bases in between. The CDR3 is made up of 16 amino acids. Germline CDR1 SGHTA, CDR2 FQGNSA. CDR3 sequence (DNA): TGTGCCAGCAGCCTTAGAGTCACAGCTTTTAACTATGGCTACACCTTC. This translates into CASSLRVTAFNYGYTF.

CDR3: CASSGTGHSYEQYF. For the CDR3, the DNA is TGCGCCAGCAGCGGGACAGGGCACTCCTACGAGCAGTACTTC. The V call is TRBV5-1, the J call TRBJ2-7; TRBD1 matches at 9 bases. The V segment lost 4 bases and the J segment 0 bases; nucleotides outside the gene matches: 2. Germline V gives CDR1 SGHRS, CDR2 YFSETQ. The CDR3 has 14 residues.

This clonotype turned up a few times. This chain uses TRBV20-1 with TRBJ2-1; 8 nucleotides align to TRBD2. Germline trimming cut 0 bases from V and 3 bases from J; bases unmatched to any gene: 4. Germline CDR1 is DFQATT and CDR2 is SNEGSKA (reference sequence). This CDR3 is built from 15 residues. The CDR3 bases are TGCAGTGCTAGAGATTACCGGGGGGGCTACAATGAGCAGTTCTTC. Translated: CSARDYRGGYNEQFF.

This clonotype was picked up many times. The chain recombines TRBV20-1 with TRBJ2-1; 7 nucleotides agree with TRBD1. Germline loops: CDR1 DFQATT, CDR2 SNEGSKA (reference sequence). V lost 3 bases and J lost 4; bases outside the gene matches: 3. The CDR3 runs 13 residues. As DNA, the CDR3 is TGCAGTGCTAGCGGGACAGCTTACAATGAGCAGTTCTTC. Translated, it gives CSASGTAYNEQFF.

As for this clonotype: The junction shows a germline mismatch at one end, possibly a read error. The V gene is TRBV5-1, the J gene TRBJ2-2, with a tentative D call TRBD2 (5 bases). The CDR3 sequence is 13 residues long. Per the germline V gene, CDR1 is SGHRS and CDR2 is YFSETQ. In DNA form, the CDR3 reads TGCGCCAGCACTCGCGAGAACACCGGGGAGCTGCTTTTT. Encoded protein: CASTRENTGELLF.

The table lists this clonotype with a few counts. The rearrangement joins TRBV5-1 to TRBJ1-6; D gene uncertain. The CDR3 covers 13 residues. V was clipped by 2 bases and J by 6 bases, with 6 bases between them. Germline assignment: CDR1 SGHRS and CDR2 YFSETQ. The CDR3, as DNA: TGCGCCAGCAGCTTCGACACTAATTCACCCCTCCACTTT. Protein product: CASSFDTNSPLHF.

This clonotype was observed many times. The chain combines TRBV5-1 with TRBJ1-2; no firm D call. CDR3 length: 14 residues. The V end was cut by 5 bases, the J end by 6 bases, with 17 bases between. Germline values: CDR1 SGHRS, CDR2 YFSETQ. This CDR3 reads CASREQGDSHGYTF. The CDR3 coding sequence is TGCGCCAGCAGGGAACAAGGAGATTCGCATGGCTACACCTTC.

This clonotype was seen more than once but under ten times. The genes are TRBV11-2 and TRBJ2-7, with 10 bases lining up with TRBD2. V lost 0 bases and J lost 6; bases outside the gene matches: 2. The CDR3 runs 14 residues. The V gene's germline CDR1 is SGHAT and CDR2 FQNNGV. CDR3 residues: CASSLERLAGEQYF. CDR3 DNA sequence: TGTGCCAGCAGCTTAGAGCGACTAGCGGGCGAGCAGTACTTC. Filled out from reference TRBV11-2 and TRBJ2-7, the complete variable domain reads EAGVAQSPRYKIIEKRQSVAFWCNPISGHATLYWYQQILGQGPKLLIQFQNNGVVDDSQLPKDRFSAERLKGVDSTLKIQPAKLEDSAVYLCASSLERLAGEQYFGPGTRLTVT.

This clonotype was detected a few times. V is TRBV5-6 and J is TRBJ2-1; possible D gene TRBD2, 6 bases. In germline, CDR1 is SGHDT, CDR2 YYEEEE. V was trimmed by 5 bases and J by 4 bases, leaving 19 bases between them. CDR3 length: 16 residues. The CDR3 DNA follows: TGTGCCAGCAGTCCCCCGAGGGACCGGGAGTACAATGAGCAGTTCTTC. It translates to CASSPPRDREYNEQFF. Full variable domain (rest looked up from reference TRBV5-6 and TRBJ2-1): DAGVTQSPTHLIKTRGQQVTLRCSPKSGHDTVSWYQQALGQGPQFIFQYYEEEERQRGNFPDRFSGHQFPNYSSELNVNALLLGDSALYLCASSPPRDREYNEQFFGPGTRLTVL.